Described below is a single TCR beta chain sequence and its context. Its specificity is unknown. These data belong to a study of cytomegalovirus exposure and HLA in healthy donors. PCR employed 60 Vbeta and 13 Jbeta primers. Method: immunoSEQ multiplex PCR; TCRdb's copy keeps in-frame clones and lacks some. The sample includes 110,000 to 150,000 clones, about 80% of them seen just once. The ends lost 1 base at V and 4 bases at J; junction bases unmatched: 7. The CDR3 has 16 amino acids. Germline V CDR1 and CDR2: SGHDN, FVKESK. Study-wide points: It was confirmed in vitro that three of the CMV-associated chains were specific for CMV antigens. In a later analysis, the majority of CMV-associated beta chains seemingly showed HLA restriction.

The sequence derives from a male donor in good health and CMV-seropositive. Sequencing was performed on PBMCs. The chain couples TRBV14 to TRBJ2-1; 7 bases match TRBD1. The CDR3, as DNA: TGTGCCAGCAGCCAAGCCCGGGACAGCCTTTACAATGAGCAGTTCTTC. It codes for CASSQARDSLYNEQFF.